Sequencing of this TCR beta chain was carried out in a study of T-cell reconstitution after alpha-beta-depleted transplantation in children. The CDR3 is 14 amino acids. The V segment lost 6 bases and the J segment 7 bases; nucleotides outside the gene matches: 7. Germline V gene lookup returns CDR1 MDHEN and CDR2 SYDVKM. This clonotype was observed at least ten times. This sample's TCRbeta library carried unique molecular identifier barcodes. TCRdb redid the calling of the PCR reads with MiXCR, one entry per CDR3 protein. The sample has some 200,000 distinct CDR3 sequences, about 9.5% seen once. This chain uses TRBV28 with TRBJ2-2, with 8 positions matching TRBD2. This clonotype was sampled from a human donor who donated a stem cell graft to a child with acute lymphoblastic leukemia. Sequenced here: PBMCs from the stem cell graft donor, sampled from the stem cell graft. CDR3 bases: TGTGCCAGCAGACTAAGGACTAGCCTCGGGGAGCTGTTTTTT. It is translated as CASRLRTSLGELFF.